This T cell receptor beta chain was retrieved from a study of T cell responses to AZD1222 COVID-19 vaccine. Study observations and caveats: Females made up more of the donors, who were largely white British, and clonal diversity may have come out too low.

Some clones are missing from TCRdb's copy, which holds only in-frame ones; the method was immunoSEQ multiplex PCR. The repertoire includes 26,000 or so clones, roughly 84% of them detected once, and around a third sits in the top ten. Germline V CDR1 and CDR2: LGHNA, YNFKEQ. CDR3 length equals 17 residues. The ends lost 4 bases at V and 0 bases at J; junction bases unmatched: 5. As regards this clone: Its target is not known.

This sample comprised peripheral blood, obtained 28 days after the second AZD1222 dose. The sequence came from an adult who received the AZD1222 COVID-19 vaccine. The gene calls are TRBV4-2 and TRBJ1-6; 8 positions match TRBD1. The CDR3 is CASSPDRAISYNSPLHF. The CDR3 DNA is TGTGCCAGCAGCCCGGACAGGGCGATCTCCTATAATTCACCCCTCCACTTT.